The present T cell receptor beta chain was sequenced within a study of identical twins. Points from the study as a whole: Memory repertoires showed no such pattern, whereas abundant cord blood beta clonotypes carried fewer insertions. Models underestimated TCR alpha sharing (out-of-frame) in monozygotic twins. Among out-of-frame alpha sequences shared by twins, low generation probability occurred in excess.

Germline loops: CDR1 LNHDA, CDR2 SQIVND (reference sequence). The CDR3 runs 15 residues. V was trimmed by 2 bases and J by 2 bases, leaving 10 bases between them. Unique molecular identifiers were present on cDNA, and template switching added a universal primer site. TCRdb re-analysed the 5' RACE reads in MiXCR, keeping a single row per CDR3 protein. In the table there are over 550,000 distinct CDR3 sequences, roughly 6.6% of which are singletons. As concerns this clonotype: The target antigen is unknown.

The same specimen was also included in a second study, on yellow fever vaccine responses in identical twins.

The rearrangement joins TRBV19 to TRBJ2-1; D uncertain. This TCR was recovered from a woman younger than 35 in good health. The sample comprised PBMCs. CDR3 protein: CASSIKRAPYNEQFF. Written as DNA, the CDR3 is TGTGCCAGTAGTATAAAACGGGCCCCCTACAATGAGCAGTTCTTC.